The present entry profiles one TCR beta chain with its context. This clonotype was seen more than once but under ten times. Which antigen it targets is not known. No much larger clone is present one base from it, and per-base qualities are unavailable. This sample is part of a study of human T cells and chemical hapten exposure (dated by TCRdb to about 2021). Regarding the complete study: For sensitization, 2% DPC in acetone was applied to a 2 cm by 2 cm area of upper inner arm skin. Patient blood was sampled pre-sensitization (week 0) and at 2, 6 and about 24 weeks after DPC sensitization. This study followed changes in the peripheral blood TCR repertoire in vivo during primary and secondary sensitization of alopecia patients to the hapten diphenylcyclopropenone (DPC). The patient cohort, mostly female, included alopecia areata with under or over 50% scalp involvement, alopecia totalis and alopecia universalis. For TCR sequencing, blood came from over 25 alopecia patients at anywhere from one to four time points (pre-sensitization, 2, 6 and 24 weeks). Patients additionally received weekly therapeutic DPC doses to the scalp throughout the approximately 22-week study period. Patch testing was done on the upper back using Finn chambers containing 0.01% DPC, and results were scored after 6 days according to International Contact Dermatitis Research Group standards. Libraries were pooled for sequencing, and per-sample TCR yields varied mainly because of small differences in library volumes within the pool. Results and caveats for the whole study, not just this receptor: Compared with pre-sensitization or healthy control sets, expanded TCRs formed significantly more large CDR3 similarity clusters, which is consistent with antigen-driven responses. After repeated subsampling, changes were observed in the strength of the expansion versus patch-test correlation and in the threshold at which the correlation became significant. The number of PT1 expanded TCRs positively correlated with patch test score, significant at thresholds 8, 16 and 32 but not 4. The number of TCRs above 1 in 1000 frequency did not change with DPC sensitization; there was no evidence of global repertoire structure alterations. Because every patient had alopecia, a presumed autoimmune disease, the patients' immune response might differ from that of healthy individuals.

The library relied on RACE. Sequencing used a NextSeq 500. During library preparation, unique molecular identifiers were attached to individual cDNA molecules so that TCRs could be counted in a quantitative, reproducible way. Each blood RNA sample was used to sequence both TCR alpha and TCR beta chains. The source study handled its data this way. Samples had a median of about 96,000 TCRs, with a range from about 23,224 to 700,000. The Decombinator software suite was used to annotate V, J and CDR3 in the TCR reads. For PS versus PT1 abundance plots, all samples were subsampled to the same number of TCRs (28,000). Expanded TCRs were defined as absent before sensitization and observed at least eight times at the 2-week time point. Clones were called with MiXCR by TCRdb after fastp trimmed the public reads at Q25, and only in-frame beta chains were retained. Every entry covers one CDR3 protein and lists the most common genes and DNA from its rows. The V and J calls reflect TCRdb's pipeline rather than the authors' work. Across this sample there are roughly 70,000 distinct CDR3 sequences, with 32% seen only once. About 10% of the sample belongs to the ten largest clones.

Read against the paper, the sample's time point label means: patch test 1, 2 weeks after DPC sensitization. The intended sense of this specimen's treatment or condition label: therapeutic diphenylcyclopropenone sensitization with weekly scalp DPC. Blood at each patch-test visit was drawn before the patch test was applied. Patients were eligible if aged 18 to 70, diagnosed with alopecia and judged suitable for DPC therapy, and pregnant patients were excluded. Unfractionated whole blood was collected in Tempus Blood RNA tubes, and total RNA was extracted from that blood. CDR1 MNHEY and CDR2 SVGEGT are derived from the germline V gene. From cysteine to phenylalanine, the CDR3 is 14 amino acids long. Only the CDR3 DNA is retained, 42 bases long and in frame from the first base. V sheds 0 bases and J sheds 6 bases, leaving 10 bases between their ends.

The sequencing here drew on whole blood, taken in connection with sensitization to the hapten diphenylcyclopropenone (DPC). The rearranged chain carries TRBV6-2 or TRBV6-3 and TRBJ2-3; no D segment can be confidently identified. This receptor was obtained from a man aged 35 to 55 with alopecia areata. Some clones in this sample may be carry-over from other donors' samples. The DNA sequence is TGTGCCAGCAGTTACTCGACCCTGGCCGATACGCAGTATTTT. It encodes CASSYSTLADTQYF.